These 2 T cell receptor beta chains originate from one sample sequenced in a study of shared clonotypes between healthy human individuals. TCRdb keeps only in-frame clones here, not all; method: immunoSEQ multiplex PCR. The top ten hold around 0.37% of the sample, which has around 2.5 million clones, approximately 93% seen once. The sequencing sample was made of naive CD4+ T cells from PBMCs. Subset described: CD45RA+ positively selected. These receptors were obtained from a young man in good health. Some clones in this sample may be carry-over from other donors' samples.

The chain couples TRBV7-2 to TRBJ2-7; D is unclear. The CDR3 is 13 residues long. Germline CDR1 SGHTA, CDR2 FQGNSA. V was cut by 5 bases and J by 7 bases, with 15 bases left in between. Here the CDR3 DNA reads TGTGCCAGCAGCCCGCCCCTCCCGTTGGAGCAGTACTTC. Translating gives CASSPPLPLEQYF.

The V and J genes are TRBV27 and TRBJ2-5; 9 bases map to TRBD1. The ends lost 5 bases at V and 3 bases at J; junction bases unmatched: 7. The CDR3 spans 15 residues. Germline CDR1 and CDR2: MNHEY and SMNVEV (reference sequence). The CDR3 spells CASSPGTGLEETQYF. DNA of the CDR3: TGTGCCAGCAGTCCCGGGACAGGGCTCGAAGAGACCCAGTACTTC.